Presented here are 16 T cell receptor beta chains from one specimen sequenced in a study of cytomegalovirus exposure and HLA in healthy donors. Primers included in the PCR were 60 Vbeta and 13 Jbeta primers. Assay used: immunoSEQ multiplex PCR; TCRdb lists only in-frame clones, some missing. Of 140,000 or so clones listed, 66% are singletons. The material sequenced was PBMCs. The receptor set was obtained from a woman aged 55-69 years in good health and CMV-seronegative.

This clone was recorded a few times. The chain uses TRBV9 and TRBJ2-5; 9 positions agree with TRBD2. Germline V gene lookup returns CDR1 SGDLS and CDR2 YYNGEE. CDR3 length equals 16 residues. V lost 0 bases to trimming and J lost 5 bases; unmatched junction nucleotides: 8. The CDR3 sequence: CASSVDRAGGGETQYF. CDR3 in DNA: TGTGCCAGCAGCGTAGATCGAGCGGGAGGAGGTGAGACCCAGTACTTC.

The chain couples TRBV28 to TRBJ2-3, with no clear D. Deletions cut 4 bases from V and 2 bases from J, with 10 bases between. This CDR3 is 14 amino acids long. In germline, CDR1 is MDHEN, CDR2 SYDVKM. CDR3 sequence reads: CASSSYENTDTQYF. For the CDR3, the DNA is TGTGCCAGCAGTTCATACGAGAACACAGATACGCAGTATTTT.

Only a few counts were recorded for this clone. This chain connects TRBV7-6 to TRBJ1-1; the D gene is possibly TRBD1 (6 bases). The CDR3 has 14 amino acids. V was clipped by 2 bases and J by 4 bases, with 11 bases between them. Germline CDR1 and CDR2: SGHVS and FNYEAQ. In nucleotides, the CDR3 is TGTGCCAGCAGCTTACTGGGGGCCGGCACTGAAGCTTTCTTT. Translated, it gives CASSLLGAGTEAFF. Full variable domain (outside the CDR3, taken from reference TRBV7-6 and TRBJ1-1): GAGVSQSPRYKVTKRGQDVALRCDPISGHVSLYWYRQALGQGPEFLTYFNYEAQQDKSGLPNDRFSAERPEGSISTLTIQRTEQRDSAMYRCASSLLGAGTEAFFGQGTRLTVV.

V is TRBV7-8 and J is TRBJ2-3; 11 bases map to TRBD2. Germline-derived CDR1 and CDR2 are SGHVS and FQNEAQ. V shed 5 bases and J 6 bases; nucleotides not matched to a gene: 19. This CDR3 is built from 19 residues. CDR3 protein: CASSQDRFIGTSGSDTQYF. CDR3 DNA: TGTGCCAGCAGCCAGGACAGGTTTATCGGGACTAGCGGTTCGGATACGCAGTATTTT.

This rearrangement joins TRBV5-6 to TRBJ2-5, with 8 nucleotides matching TRBD2. The DNA end favors TRBJ2-7, so the J call may be wrong. Per germline, CDR1 SGHDT and CDR2 YYEEEE. The CDR3 contains 14 residues. CDR3 nucleotide sequence: TGTGCCAGCAGCCCGGGGGGGGGCCGTAACGAGCAGTACTTC. Residues: CASSPGGGRNEQYF.

This clone turned up a few times. The rearrangement uses TRBV6-5 and TRBJ2-7, with D tentatively TRBD2 (6 bases). Trimming stripped 0 bases from V and 4 bases from J, with 13 bases between. CDR3 size: 15 residues. Germline V gene sequence: CDR1 MNHEY, CDR2 SVGAGI. CDR3 in amino acids: CASSYSPPGVYEQYF. CDR3 nucleotides: TGTGCCAGCAGTTACTCGCCACCGGGGGTATACGAGCAGTACTTC.

This clone was counted only a few times. This sequence joins TRBV6-5 and TRBJ2-1, with 8 bases that match TRBD2. CDR3 length: 15 residues. The ends lost 2 bases at V and 5 bases at J; junction bases unmatched: 5. Germline V gene data show CDR1 as MNHEY and CDR2 as SVGAGI. CDR3 bases: TGTGCCAGCAGTTACCCCGGACTAGCCAACAATGAGCAGTTCTTC. Translated: CASSYPGLANNEQFF.

The CDR3 region has the DNA TGCGCCAGCAGCTTGGTTAGCGGGGCCTCCTACGAGCAGTACTTC. Translated, it gives CASSLVSGASYEQYF. The chain uses TRBV5-1 and TRBJ2-7, with 8 bases identical to TRBD2. This CDR3 has 15 residues. Germline V gene lookup returns CDR1 SGHRS and CDR2 YFSETQ. With 0 bases clipped from V and 0 bases from J, the junction kept 2 bases outside the gene matches.

This clone was counted between two and nine times. The chain couples TRBV7-8 to TRBJ2-1, with D tentatively TRBD2 (5 bases). The V and J ends lost 8 bases and 9 bases respectively, with 14 bases between them. Germline CDR1 and CDR2: SGHVS and FQNEAQ. The CDR3 runs 12 residues. The CDR3 bases are TGTGCCAGCCACCGTCTGAGGGTTGAGCAGTTCTTC. Residues: CASHRLRVEQFF.

The CDR3 here is CASSESGQGARPTF. The CDR3 bases are TGTGCCAGCAGTGAATCGGGCCAGGGGGCCCGGCCCACCTTC. The chain employs TRBV25-1 and TRBJ1-2; 8 bases map to TRBD1. With V trimmed by 1 base and J by 13 bases, 11 bases remained unmatched. The germline V gene has CDR1 MGHDK and CDR2 SYGVNS. The CDR3 has 14 residues.

The genes are TRBV5-8 and TRBJ2-1; 7 nucleotides agree with TRBD2. This CDR3 spans 18 amino acids. V gave up 0 bases and J gave up 1 base; unmatched junction bases: 10. In germline, CDR1 is SGHTS, CDR2 YDEGEE. In DNA, the CDR3 is TGTGCCAGCAGCTTGGCCTACGCAGCGGGATCTTCCTACAATGAGCAGTTCTTC. Translated, it gives CASSLAYAAGSSYNEQFF. The whole variable domain, remainder taken from reference TRBV5-8 and TRBJ2-1, is EAGVTQSPTHLIKTRGQQATLRCSPISGHTSVYWYQQALGLGLQFLLWYDEGEERNRGNFPPRFSGRQFPNYSSELNVNALELEDSALYLCASSLAYAAGSSYNEQFFGPGTRLTVL.

The CDR3 DNA reads as TGTGCCAGCAGTTTAGCGAGCACAGATACGCAGTATTTT. It is translated as CASSLASTDTQYF. The gene calls are TRBV27 and TRBJ2-3; D not resolved. Trimming took off 2 bases at V and 0 bases at J, with 3 bases between the two ends. There are 13 residues in the CDR3. CDR1 and CDR2 (germline): MNHEY, SMNVEV (reference sequence).

This clone was seen only once. The V gene is TRBV19, the J gene TRBJ2-3; 7 bases agree with TRBD1. Germline V gene sequence: CDR1 LNHDA, CDR2 SQIVND (reference sequence). This CDR3 contains 16 residues. V lost 10 bases and J lost 5; bases outside the gene matches: 18. As DNA, the CDR3 is TGTGCCACCACAGAGAGGGCGGACAGGCCTGTAGATACGCAGTATTTT. It translates to CATTERADRPVDTQYF.

The chain joins TRBV5-1 to TRBJ1-2, with TRBD1 identical over 10 bases. Trimming removed 3 bases from V and 5 bases from J; junction bases left unmatched: 7. CDR1 SGHRS and CDR2 YFSETQ come from the germline V gene. The CDR3 is made up of 15 amino acids. The CDR3 DNA follows: TGCGCCAGCAGCTCGGAGACAGGGGGCGAGTATGGCTACACCTTC. Protein product: CASSSETGGEYGYTF.

The chain's CDR3 is CASSLVTGTYNEQFF. The CDR3 bases are TGTGCCAGCAGCTTAGTTACAGGGACCTACAATGAGCAGTTCTTC. The V call is TRBV7-9, the J call TRBJ2-1; a possible D gene is TRBD1 (6 bases). The CDR3 totals 15 residues. Germline values: CDR1 SEHNR, CDR2 FQNEAQ (reference sequence). The V and J ends lost 1 base and 2 bases respectively, with 9 bases between them.

This chain uses TRBV14 with TRBJ2-1; 8 bases map to TRBD2. This CDR3 spans 20 amino acids. CDR1 and CDR2 from the germline V gene are SGHDN and FVKESK. V shed 0 bases and J 0 bases; nucleotides not matched to a gene: 13. The CDR3 is CASSQDRGGRNPSSYNEQFF. In DNA form, the CDR3 reads TGTGCCAGCAGCCAAGATCGGGGGGGCCGAAACCCCAGCTCCTACAATGAGCAGTTCTTC.